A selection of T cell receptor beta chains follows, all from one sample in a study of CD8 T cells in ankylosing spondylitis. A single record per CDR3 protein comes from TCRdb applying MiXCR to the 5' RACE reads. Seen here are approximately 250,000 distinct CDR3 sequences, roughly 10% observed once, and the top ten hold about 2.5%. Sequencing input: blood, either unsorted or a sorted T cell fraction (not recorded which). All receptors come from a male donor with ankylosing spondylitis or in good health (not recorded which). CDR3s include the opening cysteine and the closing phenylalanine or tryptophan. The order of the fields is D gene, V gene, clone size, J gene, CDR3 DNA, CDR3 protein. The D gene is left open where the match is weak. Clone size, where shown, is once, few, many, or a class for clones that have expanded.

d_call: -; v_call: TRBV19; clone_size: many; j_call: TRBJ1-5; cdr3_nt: TGTGCCAGTAGTATAAGACTCCAGCCCCAGCATTTT; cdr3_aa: CASSIRLQPQHF
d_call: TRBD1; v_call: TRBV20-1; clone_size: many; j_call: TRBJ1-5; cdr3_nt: TGCAGTGCTATCGGACAGGGCCATTCGGCCCAGCATTTT; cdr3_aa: CSAIGQGHSAQHF
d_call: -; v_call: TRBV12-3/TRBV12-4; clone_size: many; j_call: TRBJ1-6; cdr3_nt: TGTGCCAGCGGATTAAGGAATTCACCCCTCCACTTT; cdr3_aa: CASGLRNSPLHF
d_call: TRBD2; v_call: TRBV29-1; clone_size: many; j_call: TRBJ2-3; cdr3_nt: TGCAGCGTTGAGAGGGGGTTGATAGCGGGAGTATTGGGCACAGATACGCAGTATTTT; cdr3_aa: CSVERGLIAGVLGTDTQYF
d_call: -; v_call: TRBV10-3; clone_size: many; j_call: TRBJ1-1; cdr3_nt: TGTGCCACCATCGGGCAGGGGAGGGACACTGAAGCTTTCTTT; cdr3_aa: CATIGQGRDTEAFF
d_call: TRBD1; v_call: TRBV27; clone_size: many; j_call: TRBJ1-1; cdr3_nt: TGTGCCAGCAATCCCTCGACAGGGTCGCGGAACACTGAAGCTTTCTTT; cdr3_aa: CASNPSTGSRNTEAFF
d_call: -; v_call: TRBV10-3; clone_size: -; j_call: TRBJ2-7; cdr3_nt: TGTGCCATCAGTGGGGGAGCGAGCTCCTACGAGCAGTACTTC; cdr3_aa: CAISGGASSYEQYF
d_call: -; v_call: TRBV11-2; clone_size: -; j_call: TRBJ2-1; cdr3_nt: TGTGCCAGCAGCTTCTCTTCGGAAAGTGTGAAAGATGAGCAGTTCTTC; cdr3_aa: CASSFSSESVKDEQFF
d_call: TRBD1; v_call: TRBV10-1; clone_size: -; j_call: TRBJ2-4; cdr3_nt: TGCGCCAGCAGTGCAGACAGGGCTACTCTACGGTACTTC; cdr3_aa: CASSADRATLRYF
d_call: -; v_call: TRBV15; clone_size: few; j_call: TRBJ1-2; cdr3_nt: TGTGCCACCAGCAGAGAAGTGGATAGGGCGTATGGCTACACCTTC; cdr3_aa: CATSREVDRAYGYTF
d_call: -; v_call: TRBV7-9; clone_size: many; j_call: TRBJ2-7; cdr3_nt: TGTGCCAGCAGCTCCTTTGGGGGTCTAGGGGAGCAGTACTTC; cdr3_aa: CASSSFGGLGEQYF
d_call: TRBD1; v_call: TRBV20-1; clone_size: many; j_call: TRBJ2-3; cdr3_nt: TGCAGTGCTAGGGGACAGGGGAACACAGATACGCAGTATTTT; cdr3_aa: CSARGQGNTDTQYF
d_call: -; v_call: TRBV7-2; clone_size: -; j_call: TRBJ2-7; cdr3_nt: TGTGCCAGCAGCCCCCTTATAGTGGACGCCTACGAGCAGTACTTC; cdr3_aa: CASSPLIVDAYEQYF
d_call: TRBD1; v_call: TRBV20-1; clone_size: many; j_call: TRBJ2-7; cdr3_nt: TGCAGTGCCCCATCGAGGACAGGGAGCTCCTACGAGCAGTACTTC; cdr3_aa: CSAPSRTGSSYEQYF
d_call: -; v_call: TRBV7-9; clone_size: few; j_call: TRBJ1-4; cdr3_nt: TGTGCCAGCAGCTCTTCAGGGGCTTCGGAAAAACTGTTTTTT; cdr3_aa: CASSSSGASEKLFF
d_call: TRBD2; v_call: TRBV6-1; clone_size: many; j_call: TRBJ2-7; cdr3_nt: TGTGCCAGCAACGGGCTAGCGGGCTCACCGAACGAGCAGTACTTC; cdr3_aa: CASNGLAGSPNEQYF
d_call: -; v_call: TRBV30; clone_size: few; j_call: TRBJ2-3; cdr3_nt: TGTGCCTGGAGTGGGGGTACCGCAGATACGCAGTATTTT; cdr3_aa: CAWSGGTADTQYF
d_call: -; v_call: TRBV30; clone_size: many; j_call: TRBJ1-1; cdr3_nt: TGTGCCTGGAAACCGTCGTCCGGGGCTGAAGCTTTCTTT; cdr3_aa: CAWKPSSGAEAFF
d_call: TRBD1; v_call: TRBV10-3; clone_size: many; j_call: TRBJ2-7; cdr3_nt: TGTGCCATCAGCGGAACCTCATCTCCCGGGACAGGGGGCGCCGAGCAGTACTTC; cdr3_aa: CAISGTSSPGTGGAEQYF
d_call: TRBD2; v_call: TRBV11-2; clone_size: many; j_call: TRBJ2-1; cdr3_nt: TGTGCCAGCAGCCGGGCGGGGTCCGGGGGGAACTCCTACAATGAGCAGTTCTTC; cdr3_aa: CASSRAGSGGNSYNEQFF
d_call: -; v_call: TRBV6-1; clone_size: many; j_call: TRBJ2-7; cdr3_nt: TGTGCCAGCAGTATGGACGGAGTAGGGGGGATTGGCTACGAGCAGTACTTC; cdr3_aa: CASSMDGVGGIGYEQYF
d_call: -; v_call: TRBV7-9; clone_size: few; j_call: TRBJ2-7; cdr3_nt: TGTGCCAGCAGTTCGACACGCCCCGAGCAGTACTTC; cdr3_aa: CASSSTRPEQYF
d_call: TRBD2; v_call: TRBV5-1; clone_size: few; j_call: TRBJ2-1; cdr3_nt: TGCGCCAGCAGCTTGGCCGGGCCAGTAGGTGAGCGGGGTTACTACAATGAGCAGTTCTTC; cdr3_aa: CASSLAGPVGERGYYNEQFF
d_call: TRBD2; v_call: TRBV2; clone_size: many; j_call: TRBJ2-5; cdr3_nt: TGTGCCAGCAGCGCGGGGACTAGCGGGTATTCTGGGACCCAGTACTTC; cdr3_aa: CASSAGTSGYSGTQYF
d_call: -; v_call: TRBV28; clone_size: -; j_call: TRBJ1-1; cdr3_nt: TGTGCCAGCAGCCCTGGGCTCAGAGAAGCTTTCTTT; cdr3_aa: CASSPGLREAFF
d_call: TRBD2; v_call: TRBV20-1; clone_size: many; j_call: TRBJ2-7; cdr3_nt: TGCAGTGCTAGCCCTAGCGGGAAAGCTTACGAGCAGTACTTC; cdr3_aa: CSASPSGKAYEQYF
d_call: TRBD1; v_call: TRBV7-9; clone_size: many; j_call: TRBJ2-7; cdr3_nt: TGTGCCAGCAGCTTAGCTGGACAGGGTGGAGAGCAGTACTTC; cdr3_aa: CASSLAGQGGEQYF
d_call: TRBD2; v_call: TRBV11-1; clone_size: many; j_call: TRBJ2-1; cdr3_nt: TGTGCCAGCAGCACCCCTCAGAAGCGGGAGGGCCACTCCTACAATGAGCAGTTCTTC; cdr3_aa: CASSTPQKREGHSYNEQFF
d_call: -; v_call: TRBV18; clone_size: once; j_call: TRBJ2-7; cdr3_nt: TGTGCCAGCTCACCACTGACAGGCAGCTACGAGCAGTACTTC; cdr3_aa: CASSPLTGSYEQYF
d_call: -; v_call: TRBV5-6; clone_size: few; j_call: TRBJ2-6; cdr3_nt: TGTGCCAGCAGCTTCATGAGGGCCAACGTCCTGACTTTC; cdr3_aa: CASSFMRANVLTF